The 7 T cell receptor beta chains presented below share a single source sample, sequenced in a study of OX40 agonist ivuxolimab in advanced cancers. Sequencing was performed with immunoSEQ multiplex PCR; in TCRdb, only in-frame clones are kept and a portion is missing. Found here are approximately 49,000 clones, 80% to 90% of them singletons; the top ten hold more than 1.5%. The specimen was CD4+ or CD8+ T cells sorted from blood, collected in a trial of the OX40 agonist ivuxolimab. Receptors originate from an adult with an advanced solid tumor such as melanoma, head and neck, liver or kidney cancer.

This clone was detected only once. The chain combines TRBV5-5 with TRBJ2-5; no clear D gene. Germline V gene data show CDR1 as SGHKS and CDR2 as YYEKEE (reference sequence). Between the trimmed V and J ends, which lost 2 bases and 2 bases, there was a span of 13 bases. This CDR3 is 15 amino acids long. CDR3 in DNA: TGTGCCAGCAGCTTTGATGTCGCCAGGCAAGAGACCCAGTACTTC. Protein: CASSFDVARQETQYF.

A few counts support this clone. The chain recombines TRBV5-1 with TRBJ1-4; D remains unclear. CDR3 length: 14 amino acids. Deletions cut 4 bases from V and 3 bases from J, with 10 bases between. Germline CDR1 and CDR2: SGHRS and YFSETQ. The CDR3 sequence: CASSPGPPNEKLFF. In DNA form, the CDR3 reads TGCGCCAGCAGCCCCGGACCCCCTAATGAAAAACTGTTTTTT.

This clone appeared a single time. The chain combines TRBV7-2 with TRBJ2-1, with TRBD2 identical over 8 bases. CDR1 and CDR2 (germline): SGHTA, FQGNSA. The CDR3 contains 14 residues. V trimming: 2 bases; J trimming: 15 bases; junction bases outside the gene matches: 12. CDR3 region: CASSLRLSGRPPFF. The CDR3, as DNA: TGTGCCAGCAGCTTAAGGTTAAGCGGGAGACCCCCGTTCTTC. Drawing the rest from reference TRBV7-2 and TRBJ2-1, the complete variable domain is GAGVSQSPSNKVTEKGKDVELRCDPISGHTALYWYRQSLGQGLEFLIYFQGNSAPDKSGLPSDRFSAERTGGSVSTLTIQRTQQEDSAVYLCASSLRLSGRPPFFGPGTRLTVL.

This chain uses TRBV5-1 with TRBJ2-5; D might be TRBD2 (6 bases). V was pared by 3 bases and J by 1 base, with 13 bases between. Germline-derived CDR1 and CDR2 are SGHRS and YFSETQ. CDR3 length equals 15 residues. The CDR3 coding sequence is TGCGCCAGCAGCTCATACTCGGGGGTCCAAGAGACCCAGTACTTC. Its protein product is CASSSYSGVQETQYF. The full variable domain, with the rest looked up from reference TRBV5-1 and TRBJ2-5, is KAGVTQTPRYLIKTRGQQVTLSCSPISGHRSVSWYQQTPGQGLQFLFEYFSETQRNKGNFPGRFSGRQFSNSRSEMNVSTLELGDSALYLCASSSYSGVQETQYFGPGTRLLVL.

V is TRBV5-4 and J is TRBJ2-5; D may correspond to TRBD1 or TRBD2 (5 bases each). The V and J ends lost 6 bases and 5 bases respectively, with 14 bases between them. The CDR3 runs 13 residues. CDR1 is SGHNT, CDR2 YYREEE, per germline (reference sequence). This CDR3 reads CASTSRGEETQYF. In DNA, the CDR3 is TGTGCCAGCACCTCCCGGGGCGAGGAGACCCAGTACTTC.

The rearrangement joins TRBV23-1 to TRBJ1-2, with D tentatively TRBD1 (5 bases). TRBV23-1 is placed among ORFs of uncertain function. Trimming left V 3 bases short and J 3 bases short, with 20 bases between. The CDR3 contains 17 residues. As DNA, the CDR3 is TGCGCCAGCAGTCATCTTACGGACACCCCACTTCACTATGGCTACACCTTC. Amino acids: CASSHLTDTPLHYGYTF.

This clone was found once. The chain links TRBV2 to TRBJ2-4; D not resolved. Trimming cost V 8 bases and J 8 bases, with 10 bases left between them. The CDR3 has 11 amino acids. Germline lookup yields CDR1 SNHLY and CDR2 FYNNEI. CDR3 DNA sequence: TGTGCCAGCGCGTCGGGCGACATTCAGTACTTC. It translates to CASASGDIQYF.